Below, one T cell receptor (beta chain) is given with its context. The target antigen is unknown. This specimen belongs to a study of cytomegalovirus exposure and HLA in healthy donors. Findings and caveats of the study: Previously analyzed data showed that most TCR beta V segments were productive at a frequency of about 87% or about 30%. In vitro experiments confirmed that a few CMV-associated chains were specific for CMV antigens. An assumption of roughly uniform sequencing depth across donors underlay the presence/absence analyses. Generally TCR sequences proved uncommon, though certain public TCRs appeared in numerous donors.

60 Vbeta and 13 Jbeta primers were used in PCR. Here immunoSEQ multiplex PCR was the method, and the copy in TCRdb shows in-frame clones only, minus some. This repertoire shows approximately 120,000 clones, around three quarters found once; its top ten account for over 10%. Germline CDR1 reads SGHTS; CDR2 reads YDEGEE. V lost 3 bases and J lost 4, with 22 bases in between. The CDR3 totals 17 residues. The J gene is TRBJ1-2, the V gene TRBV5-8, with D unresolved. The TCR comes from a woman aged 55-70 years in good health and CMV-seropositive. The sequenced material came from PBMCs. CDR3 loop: CASSSPRRGPHAYGYTF. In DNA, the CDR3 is TGTGCCAGCAGCTCCCCCCGAAGAGGGCCCCATGCCTATGGCTACACCTTC.